The present TCR beta chain was sequenced within a study of Ad26.COV2.S vaccination and SARS-CoV-2 variants. The wider study: Within the COV1001 Ad26.COV2.S trial arm, the donor was enrolled. Ad26.COV2.S shots went into the muscle once or twice, 56 days apart.

Clones were read by immunoSEQ multiplex PCR, and TCRdb kept only the in-frame ones, dropping some. The profile shows hundreds of thousands of clones, roughly four fifths of them singletons. As to treatment: approximately 18 received Ad26.COV2.S at low or high dose, single or two shots; roughly 5 received placebo; per-sample allocation not given. Sampling happened 63 days after the first vaccine or placebo injection. A remark on this clone: The antigen is not known.

V shed 7 bases and J shed 4 bases, with 14 bases lying between them. Germline loops: CDR1 MNHEY, CDR2 SMNVEV (reference sequence). The CDR3 consists of 14 residues. Overall study results and limits: Following vaccination, spike-specific CD8+ and CD4+ T cell responses reportedly exhibited substantial breadth.

The sample here was peripheral blood, taken in a trial of Ad26.COV2.S vaccine versus placebo. The receptor was derived from a person between 18 and 60 years old who received the Ad26.COV2.S COVID-19 vaccine or a placebo. The chain uses TRBV27 and TRBJ1-5; D call uncertain. The CDR3 DNA follows: TGTGCCAGCAAGGGAACATCTCGGAATCAGCCCCAGCATTTT. Protein product: CASKGTSRNQPQHF.